This T cell receptor (beta chain) was identified in a study of early T cells in non-severe SARS-CoV-2 infection. The CDR3 loop spans 16 amino acids. The germline V and J ends were trimmed by 7 bases and 8 bases, with 25 bases remaining between them. Germline V gene lookup returns CDR1 PRHDT and CDR2 FYEKMQ (reference sequence). Researchers tagged individual cDNA molecules with unique molecular identifiers. TCRdb redid the calling of the 5' RACE reads with MiXCR, one entry per CDR3 protein. The sample lists more than 95,000 distinct CDR3 sequences; about 15% were seen once. V usage is TRBV13 and J usage is TRBJ2-3; weak D call: TRBD2 (5 bases). Sequencing was carried out using whole blood. This receptor was identified in an adult who was a healthcare worker with PCR-confirmed SARS-CoV-2 infection or an uninfected control (not recorded which). DNA for the CDR3: TGTGCCAGCACCTCTTTGCTTGCGAGGAATGGAGGTACGCAGTATTTT. Its translation: CASTSLLARNGGTQYF.